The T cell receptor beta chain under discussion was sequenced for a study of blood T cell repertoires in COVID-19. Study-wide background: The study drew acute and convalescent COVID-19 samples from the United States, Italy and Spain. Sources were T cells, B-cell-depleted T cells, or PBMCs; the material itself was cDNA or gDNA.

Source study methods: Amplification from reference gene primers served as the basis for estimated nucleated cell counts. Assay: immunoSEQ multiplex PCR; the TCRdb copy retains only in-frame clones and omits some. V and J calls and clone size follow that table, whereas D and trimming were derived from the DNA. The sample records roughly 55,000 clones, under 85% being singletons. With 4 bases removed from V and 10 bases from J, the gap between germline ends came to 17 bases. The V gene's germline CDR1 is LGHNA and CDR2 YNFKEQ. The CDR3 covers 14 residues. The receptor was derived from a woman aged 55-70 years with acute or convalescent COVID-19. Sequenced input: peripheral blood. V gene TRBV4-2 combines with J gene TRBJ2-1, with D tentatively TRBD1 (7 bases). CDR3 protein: CASSPRGGGDEQFF. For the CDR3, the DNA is TGTGCCAGCAGCCCGCGTGGAGGGGGCGACGAGCAGTTCTTC.